Following are 25 T cell receptor beta chains from one sample sequenced in a study of response to subunit inactivated influenza vaccine. TCRdb re-called the RT-PCR reads with MiXCR, one entry per CDR3 protein. The data contain about 170,000 distinct CDR3 sequences, over 9.5% of them singletons. In addition, the sample was reused for a study of T cells expressing NK-cell markers. From that second work: A 5'RACE template switching approach incorporating UMIs was used to make TCR beta cDNA.

The specimen comprised CD8+ T cells sorted from PBMCs, sampled 11 to 12 days after vaccination. These receptors were collected from a man aged 45 to 65 who received an inactivated influenza vaccine.

The V gene is TRBV11-2, the J gene TRBJ1-6; D unclear. This CDR3 spans 15 amino acids. The V end lost 2 bases, the J end lost 10 bases, and 15 bases lay between the germline ends. Germline V lookup: CDR1 SGHAT, CDR2 FQNNGV. The CDR3 reads CASSLSRSSRSPLHF. The CDR3 DNA reads TGTGCCAGCAGCTTATCTCGTTCGAGTCGGTCACCCCTCCACTTT.

This clonotype was counted between two and nine times. This chain joins TRBV2 and TRBJ2-1; 9 nucleotides line up with TRBD1. The CDR3 covers 17 residues. Germline V gives CDR1 SNHLY, CDR2 FYNNEI. The trim removed 3 bases at V and 8 bases at J, leaving 14 bases unmatched. In DNA form, the CDR3 reads TGTGCCAGCAGTGAGGAAAACAGGGGGCCCGTATCCGATGAGCAGTTCTTC. Translation: CASSEENRGPVSDEQFF.

The rearrangement links TRBV29-1 to TRBJ1-1, with a possible D match to TRBD1 (6 bases). Trimming took off 3 bases at V and 0 bases at J, with 11 bases between the two ends. This CDR3 has 14 amino acids. The germline gives CDR1 SQVTM, CDR2 ANQGSEA. CDR3 protein: CSVDVRGMNTEAFF. The CDR3 bases are TGCAGCGTTGACGTCAGGGGAATGAACACTGAAGCTTTCTTT.

This clonotype came up a few times. The rearrangement uses TRBV27 and TRBJ2-7; 8 bases are a match to TRBD2. With V trimmed by 2 bases and J by 5 bases, 8 bases remained unmatched. The CDR3 runs to 15 residues. Germline values: CDR1 MNHEY, CDR2 SMNVEV (reference sequence). In DNA form, the CDR3 reads TGTGCCAGCAGTTTAATTTCGGGAGGGCCAAACGAGCAGTACTTC. Its protein product is CASSLISGGPNEQYF.

This clonotype showed up just a few times. The chain couples TRBV12-3 or TRBV12-4 to TRBJ1-6; tentative D call: TRBD1 (5 bases). There are 14 residues in the CDR3. V lost 3 bases and J 6 bases, leaving 9 bases between the germline ends. The CDR3 sequence is CASSFSGFNSPLHF. DNA for the CDR3: TGTGCCAGCAGTTTCTCAGGGTTTAATTCACCCCTCCACTTT.

J is TRBJ2-2 and V is TRBV7-6, with 9 bases lining up with TRBD1. Trimming at V came to 5 bases and at J to 6 bases, leaving 4 bases not matched to a gene. This CDR3 comprises 14 residues. Germline V lookup: CDR1 SGHVS, CDR2 FNYEAQ. The CDR3 reads CASSRTGDPGELFF. In nucleotides, the CDR3 is TGTGCCAGCAGCCGGACAGGGGATCCCGGGGAGCTGTTTTTT.

This clonotype came up a few times. V is TRBV21-1 and J is TRBJ2-7; the D segment call TRBD2 is taken from the table without a DNA check. TRBV21-1 is described as a pseudogene. The CDR3 loop spans 16 amino acids. The CDR3 DNA sequence: TGTGCCAGCAGCAAAGCACGGGAGGGGGCTTACTACGAGCAGTACTTC. Encoded protein: CASSKAREGAYYEQYF.

This clonotype appeared a few times. The genes are TRBV7-6 and TRBJ2-1; D assignment may be TRBD1 or TRBD2 (6 bases each). V lost 1 base and J 4 bases, leaving 14 bases between the germline ends. CDR1 SGHVS and CDR2 FNYEAQ come from the germline V gene. The CDR3 runs 16 residues. The CDR3 loop is CASSLVRGELYNEQFF. The CDR3 DNA is TGTGCCAGCAGCTTAGTGAGGGGGGAATTATACAATGAGCAGTTCTTC. Combining the CDR3 with reference TRBV7-6 and TRBJ2-1 gives the whole variable domain GAGVSQSPRYKVTKRGQDVALRCDPISGHVSLYWYRQALGQGPEFLTYFNYEAQQDKSGLPNDRFSAERPEGSISTLTIQRTEQRDSAMYRCASSLVRGELYNEQFFGPGTRLTVL.

The chain recombines TRBV24-1 with TRBJ2-2; TRBD1 agrees at 8 bases. The CDR3 loop spans 16 amino acids. V lost 4 bases, J lost 3 bases, and 6 bases stayed unmatched. Germline-derived CDR1 and CDR2 are KGHDR and SFDVKD. The CDR3 coding sequence is TGTGCCACCAGTGACCCCGGACAGGGTTACACCGGGGAGCTGTTTTTT. This codes for CATSDPGQGYTGELFF.

The chain recombines TRBV11-2 with TRBJ2-3, with 11 bases lining up with TRBD2. CDR1 is SGHAT and CDR2 is FQNNGV in the germline V gene. The CDR3 is 15 residues long. Trimming took 6 bases from V and 6 from J; bases not matched to a gene: 8. The CDR3 DNA follows: TGTGCCAGCAGGACTAGCGGGGTTCTCTCTGATACGCAGTATTTT. It yields the protein CASRTSGVLSDTQYF.

In its sample, this clonotype was seen a few times. V gene TRBV4-3 combines with J gene TRBJ2-1; tentatively, D is TRBD1 (6 bases). CDR1 and CDR2 (germline): LGHNA, YSLEER. V was pared by 1 base and J by 3 bases, with 13 bases between. CDR3 length: 16 residues. The CDR3 DNA is TGCGCCAGCAGCCAAGTGGGACACATGAACTACAATGAGCAGTTCTTC. It translates to CASSQVGHMNYNEQFF.

This clonotype was counted between two and nine times. Written as DNA, the CDR3 is TGTGCCAGCAGCGATCCGGGACTAGCGGTATACGAGCAGTACTTC. Protein sequence: CASSDPGLAVYEQYF. V gene TRBV7-2 combines with J gene TRBJ2-7, with 11 bases that match TRBD2. The CDR3 sequence is 15 residues long. Germline V CDR1 and CDR2: SGHTA, FQGNSA. V gave up 5 bases and J gave up 4 bases; unmatched junction bases: 7.

This clonotype was counted only a few times. The chain has TRBV9 and TRBJ2-2; possible D gene TRBD2, 5 bases. V lost 0 bases and J 4 bases, leaving 10 bases between the germline ends. The CDR3 contains 15 residues. Germline V CDR1 and CDR2: SGDLS, YYNGEE. CDR3 in DNA: TGTGCCAGCAGCGTAGAAGGTGGAGGCACCGGGGAGCTGTTTTTT. Translated: CASSVEGGGTGELFF.

This CDR3 is CSARAKGVVGELFF. Here the CDR3 DNA reads TGCAGTGCTAGAGCCAAAGGCGTAGTCGGGGAGCTGTTTTTT. V is TRBV20-1 and J is TRBJ2-2; D ambiguous. The V gene lost 1 base and the J gene lost 7 bases, with 13 bases spanning the gap. The germline V gene encodes CDR1 DFQATT and CDR2 SNEGSKA (reference sequence). The CDR3 totals 14 residues.

This clonotype was seen a handful of times. V usage is TRBV5-5 and J usage is TRBJ2-1, with D maybe TRBD1 (6 bases). V was shortened by 0 bases and J by 4 bases, with 8 bases between the two germline ends. The CDR3 spans 14 residues. Germline CDR1 and CDR2: SGHKS and YYEKEE (reference sequence). The CDR3 DNA sequence: TGTGCCAGCAGCTTGGACAGGGCGTACAATGAGCAGTTCTTC. It yields the protein CASSLDRAYNEQFF.

This clonotype has at least ten counts. V and J are TRBV11-2 and TRBJ2-7; perhaps TRBD1 as D (6 bases). This CDR3 comprises 16 residues. Germline V gene data show CDR1 as SGHAT and CDR2 as FQNNGV. V was trimmed by 4 bases and J by 3 bases, leaving 19 bases between them. The CDR3 region has the DNA TGTGCCAGCAGCTACCTCGACAGGCTATCTATCTACGAGCAGTACTTC. It translates to CASSYLDRLSIYEQYF.

A few counts support this clonotype. An end of the junction does not agree with germline; a read error may underlie this. This chain connects TRBV6-1 to TRBJ2-3; D unclear. CDR1 is MNHNS, CDR2 SASEGT, per germline. This CDR3 has 13 residues. This CDR3 is CASIEERTDTQYF. CDR3 nucleotide sequence: TGTGCCAGCATTGAAGAGCGCACAGATACGCAGTATTTT.

This clonotype was detected only a few times. This chain links TRBV5-1 with TRBJ2-1, with 12 bases aligning to TRBD2. Germline lookup yields CDR1 SGHRS and CDR2 YFSETQ. This CDR3 spans 20 amino acids. V trimming: 5 bases; J trimming: 3 bases; junction bases outside the gene matches: 18. The CDR3 sequence is CASRSDRTSGKPDFYNEQFF. CDR3 DNA sequence: TGCGCCAGCAGATCGGACAGGACTAGCGGGAAACCTGATTTCTACAATGAGCAGTTCTTC.

In its sample, this clonotype was seen many times. The chain links TRBV6-2 or TRBV6-3 to TRBJ2-1; D unresolved. The germline V gene has CDR1 MNHEY and CDR2 SVGEGT. This CDR3 region has 14 residues. Trimming took off 5 bases at V and 2 bases at J, with 10 bases between the two ends. Here the CDR3 reads CASSPPGAYNEQFF. The CDR3 nucleotides read TGTGCCAGCAGTCCGCCGGGCGCCTACAATGAGCAGTTCTTC.

A note on this clonotype: At one end the junction does not follow the germline gene, possibly because of a read error. The rearrangement joins TRBV28 to TRBJ2-3; D tentatively reads TRBD1 or TRBD2 (5 bases each). Germline assignment: CDR1 MDHEN and CDR2 SYDVKM. The CDR3 contains 15 residues. DNA of the CDR3: TGTGCCAGCAGCCCAGGGACGGCTAGCACAGATACGCAGTGTTTT. Its protein is CASSPGTASTDTQCF.

This clonotype was counted ten times or more. The chain carries TRBV7-9 and TRBJ2-7; D gene unclear. Germline loops: CDR1 SEHNR, CDR2 FQNEAQ (reference sequence). The CDR3 totals 14 residues. The V and J ends lost 1 base and 3 bases respectively, with 10 bases between them. CDR3 sequence reads: CASSLEHRDYEQYF. The CDR3, as DNA: TGTGCCAGCAGCTTAGAACATAGGGACTACGAGCAGTACTTC.

This clonotype was picked up a small number of times. The rearrangement links TRBV28 to TRBJ2-7; D is unclear. The CDR3 is made up of 16 amino acids. Germline V CDR1 and CDR2: MDHEN, SYDVKM. Trimming stripped 0 bases from V and 6 bases from J, with 18 bases between. As DNA, the CDR3 is TGTGCCAGCAGTTTATGTCCTAACCCGGGCATTTGCGAGCAGTACTTC. Its translation: CASSLCPNPGICEQYF.

This clonotype was detected only a few times. This chain uses TRBV30 with TRBJ2-3; TRBD1 or TRBD2 may be the D gene (5 bases each). Germline V gives CDR1 GTSNPN, CDR2 SVGIG (reference sequence). The CDR3 totals 13 residues. V was trimmed by 0 bases and J by 4 bases, leaving 8 bases between them. The CDR3 loop is CAWSVMGADTQYF. The DNA for the CDR3 is TGTGCCTGGAGTGTAATGGGGGCAGATACGCAGTATTTT. Using reference TRBV30 and TRBJ2-3 for the parts outside the CDR3, the full variable domain is SQTIHQWPATLVQPVGSPLSLECTVEGTSNPNLYWYRQAAGRGLQLLFYSVGIGQISSEVPQNLSASRPQDRQFILSSKKLLLSDSGFYLCAWSVMGADTQYFGPGTRLTVL.

In this sample, this clonotype turned up many times. Mismatch with germline at one junction end may stem from a read error. CDR3 DNA: TGCAGTGTTAGAAAGAACGAGCAGTACTTC. Its translation: CSVRKNEQYF. The chain employs TRBV20-1 and TRBJ2-7; no definite D call. The CDR3 totals 10 residues. Germline V lookup: CDR1 DFQATT, CDR2 SNEGSKA (reference sequence).

The CDR3 DNA follows: TGTGCCAGCAGCAAGGGACTAGCGGGGGTTCCATCCTACGAGCAGTACTTC. It specifies CASSKGLAGVPSYEQYF. V and J are TRBV7-2 and TRBJ2-7, with 14 bases matching TRBD2. V lost 5 bases and J lost 1; bases outside the gene matches: 7. The CDR3 sequence is 17 residues long. Germline-derived CDR1 and CDR2 are SGHTA and FQGNSA.